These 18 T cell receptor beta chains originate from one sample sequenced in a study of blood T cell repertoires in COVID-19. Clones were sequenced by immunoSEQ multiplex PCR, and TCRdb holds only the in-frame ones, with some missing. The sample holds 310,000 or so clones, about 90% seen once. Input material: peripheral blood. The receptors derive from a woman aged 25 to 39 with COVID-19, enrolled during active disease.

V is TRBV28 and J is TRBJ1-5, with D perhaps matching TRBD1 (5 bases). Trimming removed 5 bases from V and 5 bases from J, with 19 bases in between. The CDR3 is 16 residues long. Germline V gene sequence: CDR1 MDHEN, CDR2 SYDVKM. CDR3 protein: CASSALFRVEHQPQHF. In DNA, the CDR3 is TGTGCCAGCAGTGCCCTTTTCAGGGTTGAACATCAGCCCCAGCATTTT.

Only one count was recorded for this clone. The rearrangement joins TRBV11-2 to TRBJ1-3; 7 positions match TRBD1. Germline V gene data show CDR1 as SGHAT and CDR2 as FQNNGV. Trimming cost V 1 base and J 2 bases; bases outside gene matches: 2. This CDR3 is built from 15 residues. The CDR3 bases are TGTGCCAGCAGCTTAGGGACAGGAGCTGGAAACACCATATATTTT. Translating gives CASSLGTGAGNTIYF.

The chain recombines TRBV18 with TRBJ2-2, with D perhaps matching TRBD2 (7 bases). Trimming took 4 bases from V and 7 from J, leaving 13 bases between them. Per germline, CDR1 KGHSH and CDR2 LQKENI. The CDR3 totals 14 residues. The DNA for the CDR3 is TGTGCCAGCTCACGCGCCGGGGGGCTCGGGGAGCTGTTTTTT. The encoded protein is CASSRAGGLGELFF.

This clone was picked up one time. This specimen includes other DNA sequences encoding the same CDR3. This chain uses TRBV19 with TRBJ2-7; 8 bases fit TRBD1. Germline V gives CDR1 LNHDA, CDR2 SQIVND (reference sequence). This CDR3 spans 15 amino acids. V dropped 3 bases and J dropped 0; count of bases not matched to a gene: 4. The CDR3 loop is CASSIGQGASYEQYF. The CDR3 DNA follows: TGTGCCAGTAGTATCGGGCAGGGGGCCTCCTACGAGCAGTACTTC.

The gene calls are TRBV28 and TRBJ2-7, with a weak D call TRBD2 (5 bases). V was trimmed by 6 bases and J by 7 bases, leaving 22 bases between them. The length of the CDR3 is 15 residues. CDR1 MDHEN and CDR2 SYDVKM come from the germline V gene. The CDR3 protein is CASSVVVSASGEQYF. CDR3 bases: TGTGCCAGCAGCGTGGTAGTCTCGGCTTCGGGGGAGCAGTACTTC.

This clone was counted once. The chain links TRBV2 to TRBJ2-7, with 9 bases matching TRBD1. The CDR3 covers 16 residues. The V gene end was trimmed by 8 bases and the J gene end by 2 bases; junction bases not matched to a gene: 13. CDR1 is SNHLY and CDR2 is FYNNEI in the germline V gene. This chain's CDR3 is CASGGQGRIRPYEQYF. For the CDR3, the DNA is TGTGCCAGCGGCGGACAGGGGAGGATCCGTCCCTACGAGCAGTACTTC.

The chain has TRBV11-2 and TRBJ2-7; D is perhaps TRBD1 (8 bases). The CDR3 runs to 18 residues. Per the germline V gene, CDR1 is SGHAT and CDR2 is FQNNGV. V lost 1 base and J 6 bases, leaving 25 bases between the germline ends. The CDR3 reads CASSLATVGAGQVREQYF. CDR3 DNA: TGTGCCAGCAGCTTAGCTACCGTTGGAGCGGGACAGGTCCGCGAGCAGTACTTC.

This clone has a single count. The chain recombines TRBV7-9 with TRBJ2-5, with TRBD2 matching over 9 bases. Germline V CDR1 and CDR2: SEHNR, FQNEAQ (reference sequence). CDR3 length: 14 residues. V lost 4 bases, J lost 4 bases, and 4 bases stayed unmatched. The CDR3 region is CASSSGLAGETQYF. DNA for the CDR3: TGTGCCAGCAGCTCGGGACTAGCCGGAGAGACCCAGTACTTC. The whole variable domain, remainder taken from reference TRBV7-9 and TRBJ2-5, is DTGVSQNPRHKITKRGQNVTFRCDPISEHNRLYWYRQTLGQGPEFLTYFQNEAQLEKSRLLSDRFSAERPKGSFSTLEIQRTEQGDSAMYLCASSSGLAGETQYFGPGTRLLVL.

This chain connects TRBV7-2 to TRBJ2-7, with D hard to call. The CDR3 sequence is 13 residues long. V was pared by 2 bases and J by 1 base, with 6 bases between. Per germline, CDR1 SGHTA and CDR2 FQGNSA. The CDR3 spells CASSLSQSYEQYF. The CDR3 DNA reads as TGTGCCAGCAGCTTAAGTCAGTCCTACGAGCAGTACTTC.

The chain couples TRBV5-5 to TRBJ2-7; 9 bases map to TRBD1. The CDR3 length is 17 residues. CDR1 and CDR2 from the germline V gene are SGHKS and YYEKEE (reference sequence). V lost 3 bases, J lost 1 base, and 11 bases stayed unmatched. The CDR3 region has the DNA TGTGCCAGCAGCTCGCAGCCTTCCGGGACAGGGTCCTACGAGCAGTACTTC. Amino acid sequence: CASSSQPSGTGSYEQYF. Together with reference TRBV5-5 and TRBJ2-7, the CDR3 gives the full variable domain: DAGVTQSPTHLIKTRGQQVTLRCSPISGHKSVSWYQQVLGQGPQFIFQYYEKEERGRGNFPDRFSARQFPNYSSELNVNALLLGDSALYLCASSSQPSGTGSYEQYFGPGTRLTVT.

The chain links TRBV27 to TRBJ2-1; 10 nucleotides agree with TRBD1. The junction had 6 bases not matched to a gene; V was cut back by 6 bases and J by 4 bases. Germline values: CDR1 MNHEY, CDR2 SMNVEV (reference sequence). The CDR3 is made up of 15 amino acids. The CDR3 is CASRKTGGAYNEQFF. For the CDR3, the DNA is TGTGCCAGCAGGAAGACAGGGGGCGCTTACAATGAGCAGTTCTTC.

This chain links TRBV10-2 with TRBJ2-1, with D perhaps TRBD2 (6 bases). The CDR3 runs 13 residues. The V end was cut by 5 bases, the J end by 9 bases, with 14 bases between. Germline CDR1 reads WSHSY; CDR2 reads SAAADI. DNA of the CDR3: TGCGCCAGCAGTACCGGGAGAAACAGTGAGCAGTTCTTC. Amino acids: CASSTGRNSEQFF.

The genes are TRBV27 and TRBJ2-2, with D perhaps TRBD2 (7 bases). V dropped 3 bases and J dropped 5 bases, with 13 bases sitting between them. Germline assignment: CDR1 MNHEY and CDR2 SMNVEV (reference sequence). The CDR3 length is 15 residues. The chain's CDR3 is CASSLGGLWTGELFF. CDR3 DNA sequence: TGTGCCAGCAGTTTGGGGGGGCTGTGGACCGGGGAGCTGTTTTTT.

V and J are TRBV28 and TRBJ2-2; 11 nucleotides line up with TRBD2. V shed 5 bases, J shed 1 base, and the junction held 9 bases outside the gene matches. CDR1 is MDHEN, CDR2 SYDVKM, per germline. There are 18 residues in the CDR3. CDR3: CASSALAGGGLNTGELFF. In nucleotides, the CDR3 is TGTGCCAGCAGTGCCCTAGCGGGAGGAGGTTTGAACACCGGGGAGCTGTTTTTT.

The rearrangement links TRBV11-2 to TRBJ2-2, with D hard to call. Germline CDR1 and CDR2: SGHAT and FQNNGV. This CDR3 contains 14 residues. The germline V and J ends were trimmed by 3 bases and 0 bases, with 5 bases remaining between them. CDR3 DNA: TGTGCCAGCAGCTTCCTACCGAACACCGGGGAGCTGTTTTTT. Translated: CASSFLPNTGELFF.

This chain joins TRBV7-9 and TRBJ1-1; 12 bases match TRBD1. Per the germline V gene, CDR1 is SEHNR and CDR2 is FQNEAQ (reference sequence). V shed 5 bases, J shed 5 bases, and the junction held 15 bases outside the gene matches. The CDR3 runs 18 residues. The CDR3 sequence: CASSRNSGTGGAGTEAFF. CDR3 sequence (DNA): TGTGCCAGCAGCCGAAATTCCGGGACAGGGGGCGCGGGGACTGAAGCTTTCTTT. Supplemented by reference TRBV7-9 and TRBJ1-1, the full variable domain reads DTGVSQNPRHKITKRGQNVTFRCDPISEHNRLYWYRQTLGQGPEFLTYFQNEAQLEKSRLLSDRFSAERPKGSFSTLEIQRTEQGDSAMYLCASSRNSGTGGAGTEAFFGQGTRLTVV.

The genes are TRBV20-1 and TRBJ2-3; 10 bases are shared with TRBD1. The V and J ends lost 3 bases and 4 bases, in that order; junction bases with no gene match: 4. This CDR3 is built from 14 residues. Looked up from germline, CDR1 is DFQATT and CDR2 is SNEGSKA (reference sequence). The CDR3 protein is CSASQGTGADTQYF. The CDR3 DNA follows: TGCAGTGCTAGTCAAGGGACAGGGGCAGATACGCAGTATTTT.

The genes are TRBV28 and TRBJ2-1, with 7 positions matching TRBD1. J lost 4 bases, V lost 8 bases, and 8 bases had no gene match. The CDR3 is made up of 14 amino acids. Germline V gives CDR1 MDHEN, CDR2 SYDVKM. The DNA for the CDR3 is TGTGCCAGCGGTACTTGGGGACAGTACAATGAGCAGTTCTTC. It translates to CASGTWGQYNEQFF. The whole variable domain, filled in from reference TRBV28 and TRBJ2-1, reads DVKVTQSSRYLVKRTGEKVFLECVQDMDHENMFWYRQDPGLGLRLIYFSYDVKMKEKGDIPEGYSVSREKKERFSLILESASTNQTSMYLCASGTWGQYNEQFFGPGTRLTVL.